This TCR beta chain was sequenced during a study of tumor-infiltrating lymphocytes in primary liver carcinoma. Overall study context: Stage T1-T3 N0M0 tumors measured about 4.2 to 11 cm at most. Productive TCRbeta reads per sample were roughly 3.5 to 7.13 million, not differing by tissue.

TCR beta cDNA was made from 500 ng total RNA with a constant-region primer. ARM-PCR was slightly modified, and three nested multiplex PCR rounds with it gave rise to the TCR beta libraries. Investigators reported that the first two PCR rounds, at 10 cycles each, used TRBV1-TRBV30 forward primers with a C-beta reverse primer. TCRdb processed the multiplex PCR reads anew with MiXCR; each CDR3 protein has one entry. This sample has 90,000 to 150,000 distinct CDR3 sequences, with 55% to 70% found just once. For each extraction, RNA and DNA were obtained together from approximately 20-30 mg of unsorted bulk tissue. These patients lived with chronic HBV infection and had never been treated. Germline V lookup: CDR1 SGHVS, CDR2 FQNEAQ. CDR3 size: 14 residues. Study observations and caveats: Tumor region pairs shared more overlap than did tumor-adjacent and tumor-blood pairs.

With regard to this clonotype: What it recognizes is unknown. The junction and the germline gene differ at one end; a read error may be behind it.

Material: tumor-adjacent normal liver tissue. This TCR was sampled from a woman aged 60-70 years with primary liver carcinoma and hepatitis B virus infection. This chain links TRBV7-8 with TRBJ1-2; D gene uncertain. The CDR3, as DNA: TGTGCCAGCCGCTTACTCAGAAATAACTATGGCCACACCTTC. Amino acid sequence: CASRLLRNNYGHTF. Full variable domain (outside the CDR3, taken from reference TRBV7-8 and TRBJ1-2): GAGVSQSPRYKVAKRGQDVALRCDPISGHVSLFWYQQALGQGPEFLTYFQNEAQLDKSGLPSDRFFAERPEGSVSTLKIQRTQQEDSAVYLCASRLLRNNYGHTFGSGTRLTVV.